What follows are 8 T cell receptor beta chains derived from one specimen sequenced in a study of T cell responses to AZD1222 COVID-19 vaccine. Data came from immunoSEQ multiplex PCR; TCRdb stores just in-frame clones and leaves some out. In the table there are roughly 100,000 clones, 80% to 85% of which are singletons. The sequenced sample was peripheral blood, obtained on day 0 of AZD1222 vaccination. These receptors were obtained from an adult in good health.

V gene TRBV13 combines with J gene TRBJ1-1; D uncertain. V shed 0 bases and J shed 6 bases, with 8 bases lying between them. CDR1 is PRHDT, CDR2 FYEKMQ, per germline (reference sequence). This CDR3 has 13 amino acids. CDR3 sequence reads: CASSLGALAEAFF. The CDR3 DNA sequence: TGTGCCAGCAGCTTAGGGGCTCTGGCTGAAGCTTTCTTT.

This clone has a handful of counts. The chain links TRBV28 to TRBJ1-2, with a weak D call TRBD1 (6 bases). Trimming shortened V by 4 bases and J by 5 bases, and 17 bases separated the two germline ends. This CDR3 is built from 15 residues. Germline loops: CDR1 MDHEN, CDR2 SYDVKM. CDR3 residues: CASSSQAGTRYGYTF. The CDR3 nucleotides are TGTGCCAGCAGTTCGCAAGCCGGGACAAGATATGGCTACACCTTC.

For the CDR3, the DNA is TGTGCCAGCAGCCAAGATGAAGGGGAGTGGACCCGGTATAATGAAGCTTTCTTT. Protein: CASSQDEGEWTRYNEAFF. This rearrangement joins TRBV4-2 to TRBJ1-1; D is perhaps TRBD1 (5 bases). CDR3 length: 18 residues. Trimming took 0 bases from V and 7 from J, leaving 24 bases between them. Germline loops: CDR1 LGHNA, CDR2 YNFKEQ.

The J gene is TRBJ2-7, the V gene TRBV7-9; 7 bases line up with TRBD1. V lost 5 bases to trimming and J lost 4 bases; unmatched junction nucleotides: 2. Germline assignment: CDR1 SEHNR and CDR2 FQNEAQ (reference sequence). The CDR3 is 12 residues long. DNA for the CDR3: TGTGCCAGCAGCAGACAGGGATACGAGCAGTACTTC. Protein product: CASSRQGYEQYF.

The chain recombines TRBV11-3 with TRBJ1-1, with a weak D call TRBD1 (6 bases). Looked up from germline, CDR1 is SGHNT and CDR2 is YENEEA. Trimming removed 5 bases from V and 0 bases from J, with 13 bases in between. The CDR3 totals 15 residues. The CDR3 spells CASSPIGGLNTEAFF. Here the CDR3 DNA reads TGTGCCAGCAGCCCAATCGGGGGGCTGAACACTGAAGCTTTCTTT.

V and J are TRBV3-1 (or the pseudogene TRBV3-2) and TRBJ1-4, with 8 bases that match TRBD1. Germline trimming cut 1 base from V and 8 bases from J; bases unmatched to any gene: 6. CDR1 and CDR2 (germline): LGHDT, YNNKEL (reference sequence). The CDR3 loop spans 15 amino acids. The CDR3 region is CASSQAAGGREKLFF. The CDR3 DNA reads as TGTGCCAGCAGCCAAGCCGCAGGGGGCCGAGAAAAACTGTTTTTT.

The V gene is TRBV7-7, the J gene TRBJ2-2; 8 bases map to TRBD2. Germline CDR1 reads SSHAT; CDR2 reads FNYEAQ (reference sequence). CDR3 length equals 16 residues. Trimming took 2 bases from V and 7 from J; bases not matched to a gene: 9. In nucleotides, the CDR3 is TGTGCCAGCAGCTTATTAAGCGGGGGAAAGCACGGGGAGCTGTTTTTT. This encodes CASSLLSGGKHGELFF.

This clone appeared once. The genes are TRBV7-9 and TRBJ2-3; no firm D call. The ends were cut back, 1 base at V and 7 bases at J, with 15 bases in the middle. This CDR3 has 15 residues. The V gene's germline CDR1 is SEHNR and CDR2 FQNEAQ (reference sequence). For the CDR3, the DNA is TGTGCCAGCAGCTTAGATGTACAGTACTTGAATACGCAGTATTTT. Its translation: CASSLDVQYLNTQYF.